Shown below are 30 T cell receptor beta chains from a single sample sequenced in a study of blood T cell repertoires in COVID-19. The table came from immunoSEQ multiplex PCR; TCRdb's copy has only in-frame clones and leaves some out. The table has 350,000 or so clones, roughly 89% seen once. The material sequenced was peripheral blood. Receptors were obtained from a woman in her fifties or sixties with COVID-19, enrolled during active disease.

The chain joins TRBV9 to TRBJ1-1; D perhaps matches TRBD1 (5 bases). Trimming stripped 2 bases from V and 0 bases from J, with 11 bases between. Per the germline V gene, CDR1 is SGDLS and CDR2 is YYNGEE. This CDR3 comprises 15 residues. Here the CDR3 reads CASSVGQGVNTEAFF. CDR3 bases: TGTGCCAGCAGCGTCGGTCAGGGCGTGAACACTGAAGCTTTCTTT.

The V call is TRBV3-1 (or the pseudogene TRBV3-2), the J call TRBJ1-2; D gene unclear. Trimming removed 0 bases from V and 4 bases from J, with 9 bases in between. The germline CDR1 and CDR2 sequences are LGHDT and YNNKEL (reference sequence). CDR3 size: 14 residues. CDR3 coding DNA: TGTGCCAGCAGCCAAGATCGGGGTGTCTATGGCTACACCTTC. This encodes CASSQDRGVYGYTF.

V gene TRBV6-2 or TRBV6-3 combines with J gene TRBJ1-5; TRBD1 might be the D (5 bases). The CDR3 length is 14 residues. V was trimmed by 4 bases and J by 2 bases, leaving 9 bases between them. The germline V gene has CDR1 MNHEY and CDR2 SVGEGT. The CDR3 loop reads CASSWRGGNQPQHF. The CDR3 DNA is TGTGCCAGCAGTTGGAGGGGAGGCAATCAGCCCCAGCATTTT.

With respect to this clone: This same CDR3 is encoded by further DNA sequences in the sample. The CDR3 nucleotides are TGTGCCAGCAGCCCGACAGTGAACACTGAAGCTTTCTTT. Translating gives CASSPTVNTEAFF. V usage is TRBV12-3 or TRBV12-4 and J usage is TRBJ1-1, with a possible D match to TRBD1 (5 bases). The V end was cut by 6 bases, the J end by 0 bases, with 8 bases between. CDR3 size: 13 residues.

This sequence joins TRBV7-9 and TRBJ1-3; 8 bases align to TRBD1. CDR3 length: 11 amino acids. J was trimmed by 16 bases and V by 4 bases; bases with no gene match: 6. Germline V CDR1 and CDR2: SEHNR, FQNEAQ (reference sequence). CDR3 loop: CASSSATGVYF. The CDR3 region has the DNA TGTGCCAGCAGCTCCGCGACAGGGGTTTATTTT. The full variable domain, in which reference TRBV7-9 and TRBJ1-3 provide the parts outside the CDR3, is DTGVSQNPRHKITKRGQNVTFRCDPISEHNRLYWYRQTLGQGPEFLTYFQNEAQLEKSRLLSDRFSAERPKGSFSTLEIQRTEQGDSAMYLCASSSATGVYFGEGSWLTVV.

The chain employs TRBV5-1 and TRBJ1-1, with D perhaps matching TRBD1 (5 bases). The CDR3 is 13 amino acids. Trimming stripped 4 bases from V and 10 bases from J, with 17 bases between. Germline CDR1 SGHRS, CDR2 YFSETQ. For the CDR3, the DNA is TGCGCCAGCAGCACCGATTCAGGGTCGGTAGCTTTCTTT. The encoded protein is CASSTDSGSVAFF.

This chain connects TRBV10-3 to TRBJ2-1; 9 nucleotides match TRBD2. CDR3 length: 14 residues. Per the germline V gene, CDR1 is ENHRY and CDR2 is SYGVKD. After removal of 7 bases from V and 6 bases from J, the junction contained 7 bases not matched to a gene. The CDR3 nucleotides are TGTGCCATCATGGACAGCGGGGGGACCAATGAGCAGTTCTTC. This sequence encodes CAIMDSGGTNEQFF.

Only one count was recorded for this clone. The chain has TRBV20-1 and TRBJ1-2; TRBD1 might be the D (6 bases). This CDR3 has 14 amino acids. Between the trimmed V and J ends, which lost 3 bases and 5 bases, there was a span of 16 bases. Germline lookup yields CDR1 DFQATT and CDR2 SNEGSKA (reference sequence). The CDR3 sequence: CSASGQGRGYGYTF. In DNA, the CDR3 is TGCAGTGCTAGTGGGCAGGGGAGGGGTTATGGCTACACCTTC.

The V call is TRBV7-9, the J call TRBJ1-3; weak D call: TRBD1 (6 bases). From germline, CDR1 is SEHNR and CDR2 FQNEAQ (reference sequence). V lost 6 bases, J lost 7 bases, and 10 bases lay in between. This CDR3 is built from 12 residues. In DNA, the CDR3 is TGTGCCAGCAGTCCTCAGGGGAACACCATATATTTT. Its translation: CASSPQGNTIYF.

The rearrangement links TRBV6-5 to TRBJ1-1; D is ambiguous. CDR3 length: 12 residues. Deletions cut 6 bases from V and 9 bases from J, with 14 bases between. Germline CDR1 reads MNHEY; CDR2 reads SVGAGI. This CDR3 is CASRTPSTQAFF. CDR3 sequence (DNA): TGTGCCAGCAGGACACCTTCAACCCAAGCTTTCTTT.

The V gene is TRBV10-3, the J gene TRBJ2-5; 8 nucleotides agree with TRBD1. The CDR3 loop spans 13 amino acids. The V gene end was trimmed by 8 bases and the J gene end by 2 bases; junction bases not matched to a gene: 4. Looked up from germline, CDR1 is ENHRY and CDR2 is SYGVKD. In nucleotides, the CDR3 is TGTGCCATCCAGGGGGCCGCTCAAGAGACCCAGTACTTC. This encodes CAIQGAAQETQYF.

The rearrangement joins TRBV30 to TRBJ2-5, with D uncertain. Germline V gene lookup returns CDR1 GTSNPN and CDR2 SVGIG (reference sequence). The V gene lost 5 bases and the J gene lost 2 bases, with 12 bases spanning the gap. CDR3 size: 13 residues. The CDR3 reads CAWGAQAQETQYF. DNA for the CDR3: TGTGCCTGGGGTGCTCAGGCACAAGAGACCCAGTACTTC. The variable domain in full, with the rest retrieved from reference TRBV30 and TRBJ2-5, is SQTIHQWPATLVQPVGSPLSLECTVEGTSNPNLYWYRQAAGRGLQLLFYSVGIGQISSEVPQNLSASRPQDRQFILSSKKLLLSDSGFYLCAWGAQAQETQYFGPGTRLLVL.

The chain uses TRBV7-9 and TRBJ2-5; 7 positions agree with TRBD1. Germline CDR1 and CDR2: SEHNR and FQNEAQ (reference sequence). The V segment lost 2 bases and the J segment 4 bases; nucleotides outside the gene matches: 1. The CDR3 length is 13 residues. The CDR3 DNA reads as TGTGCCAGCAGCTTAAACAGGGGAGAGACCCAGTACTTC. It translates to CASSLNRGETQYF.

CDR3 nucleotide sequence: TGTGCCAGTAGTTCGGGGTTTGATTATCTCTCTGGAAACACCATATATTTT. Translated, it gives CASSSGFDYLSGNTIYF. V usage is TRBV19 and J usage is TRBJ1-3; no clear D. Germline V lookup: CDR1 LNHDA, CDR2 SQIVND (reference sequence). Trimming cost V 5 bases and J 0 bases, with 17 bases left between them. The CDR3 has 17 amino acids.

The chain joins TRBV25-1 to TRBJ2-7; possible D gene TRBD1, 6 bases. The germline V gene encodes CDR1 MGHDK and CDR2 SYGVNS. Trimming removed 8 bases from V and 2 bases from J, with 10 bases in between. This CDR3 contains 12 residues. This CDR3 is CASGTYTYEQYF. The CDR3 bases are TGTGCCAGCGGGACATACACCTACGAGCAGTACTTC.

The chain employs TRBV10-3 and TRBJ1-1; 9 positions match TRBD1. The J segment lost 4 bases and the V segment lost 5 bases, leaving 5 bases of the junction unmatched. Germline loops: CDR1 ENHRY, CDR2 SYGVKD. This CDR3 has 14 residues. CDR3: CAISQQGAGTEAFF. The DNA of the CDR3 is TGTGCCATCAGTCAACAGGGGGCGGGCACTGAAGCTTTCTTT.

This clone was seen only once. The rearrangement joins TRBV7-9 to TRBJ2-3; D uncertain. CDR3 length equals 14 residues. The V gene's germline CDR1 is SEHNR and CDR2 FQNEAQ (reference sequence). V shed 3 bases and J shed 4 bases, with 11 bases lying between them. DNA of the CDR3: TGTGCCAGCAGCTTGCAGCCCCGGGCAGATACGCAGTATTTT. It yields the protein CASSLQPRADTQYF.

The sample holds one count of this clone. The chain carries TRBV7-2 and TRBJ2-1; 10 nucleotides align to TRBD2. The CDR3 totals 14 residues. Trimming cost V 6 bases and J 7 bases; bases outside gene matches: 6. Germline CDR1 SGHTA, CDR2 FQGNSA. CDR3 residues: CASSPGLARNEQFF. For the CDR3, the DNA is TGTGCCAGCAGTCCGGGACTAGCGAGGAATGAGCAGTTCTTC.

The rearrangement joins TRBV19 to TRBJ2-5, with D tentatively TRBD2 (5 bases). The CDR3 loop spans 13 amino acids. V was clipped by 6 bases and J by 7 bases, with 15 bases between them. Germline CDR1 and CDR2: LNHDA and SQIVND (reference sequence). The DNA of the CDR3 is TGTGCCAGTAGGAACCCTACCGAGGGGACCCAGTACTTC. Translating gives CASRNPTEGTQYF.

The V gene is TRBV7-2, the J gene TRBJ1-1; D is undetermined. Trimming removed 3 bases at V and 5 bases at J, with 10 bases between. Per the germline V gene, CDR1 is SGHTA and CDR2 is FQGNSA. There are 13 residues in the CDR3. For the CDR3, the DNA is TGTGCCAGCAGCTTGTTTGGAGGGACTGAAGCTTTCTTT. It specifies CASSLFGGTEAFF.

The rearrangement joins TRBV7-3 to TRBJ2-7; 9 positions match TRBD2. The CDR3 extends over 14 amino acids. The V gene end was trimmed by 7 bases and the J gene end by 3 bases; junction bases not matched to a gene: 7. Germline-derived CDR1 and CDR2 are SGHTA and FQGTGA. DNA for the CDR3: TGTGCCAGCAAACCAGCGGGGGGAGTCTACGAGCAGTACTTC. Translating gives CASKPAGGVYEQYF. The full variable domain, in which reference TRBV7-3 and TRBJ2-7 provide the parts outside the CDR3, is GAGVSQTPSNKVTEKGKYVELRCDPISGHTALYWYRQSLGQGPEFLIYFQGTGAADDSGLPNDRFFAVRPEGSVSTLKIQRTERGDSAVYLCASKPAGGVYEQYFGPGTRLTVT.

The rearrangement uses TRBV5-1 and TRBJ1-1, with D maybe TRBD1 (6 bases). CDR1 is SGHRS and CDR2 is YFSETQ in the germline V gene. Trimming cost V 3 bases and J 6 bases, with 15 bases left between them. The CDR3 is 14 amino acids. The CDR3 protein is CASSSGQKRAEAFF. The DNA for the CDR3 is TGCGCCAGCAGCTCAGGACAGAAAAGGGCTGAAGCTTTCTTT.

The chain is built from TRBV10-3 and TRBJ2-1, with TRBD1 as a possible D gene (7 bases). Germline CDR1 ENHRY, CDR2 SYGVKD. The CDR3 sequence is 13 residues long. V was shortened by 11 bases and J by 0 bases, with 11 bases between the two germline ends. CDR3 residues: CAAGQSSYNEQFF. CDR3 nucleotides: TGTGCCGCGGGACAGAGCTCCTACAATGAGCAGTTCTTC.

The chain couples TRBV7-2 to TRBJ2-3; tentative D call: TRBD2 (5 bases). Germline lookup yields CDR1 SGHTA and CDR2 FQGNSA. The CDR3 length is 16 residues. V shed 1 base and J shed 4 bases, with 15 bases lying between them. DNA for the CDR3: TGTGCCAGCAGCTTAGTGGCGGGCGTGGGCCCAGATACGCAGTATTTT. It yields the protein CASSLVAGVGPDTQYF.

This clone is a singleton in its sample. The chain couples TRBV2 to TRBJ1-4; a weak D match, TRBD1 (6 bases). Trimming pared 5 bases from V and 8 bases from J, leaving 15 bases between. The CDR3 covers 14 residues. CDR1 and CDR2 from the germline V gene are SNHLY and FYNNEI. The CDR3 sequence: CASSIYRAREKLFF. The CDR3 nucleotides read TGTGCCAGCAGTATATACAGGGCCCGGGAAAAACTGTTTTTT.

J is TRBJ1-5 and V is TRBV2, with 7 bases that match TRBD1. The CDR3 consists of 13 residues. Trimming at V came to 5 bases and at J to 6 bases, leaving 4 bases not matched to a gene. The V gene's germline CDR1 is SNHLY and CDR2 FYNNEI. CDR3 loop: CASSLTGPQPQHF. As DNA, the CDR3 is TGTGCCAGCAGTTTGACAGGGCCTCAGCCCCAGCATTTT.

Here the CDR3 DNA reads TGTGCCAGCAGCCTTGGAAACACCATATATTTT. Translation: CASSLGNTIYF. The chain recombines TRBV12-3 or TRBV12-4 with TRBJ1-3; D ambiguous. The CDR3 runs to 11 residues. V lost 6 bases, J lost 3 bases, and 3 bases lay in between.

The chain is built from TRBV6-5 and TRBJ1-1, with no clear D. Per germline, CDR1 MNHEY and CDR2 SVGAGI. The CDR3 sequence is 13 residues long. The V and J ends lost 4 bases and 2 bases respectively, with 8 bases between them. The CDR3 loop is CASSWSLNTEAFF. CDR3 DNA: TGTGCCAGCAGTTGGAGCCTTAACACTGAAGCTTTCTTT.

Turning to this clone: Other DNA sequences in the sample encode the same CDR3. The V call is TRBV5-1, the J call TRBJ1-5; 11 nucleotides align to TRBD1. Germline V gene data show CDR1 as SGHRS and CDR2 as YFSETQ. The CDR3 covers 16 residues. With 0 bases clipped from V and 1 base from J, the junction kept 0 bases outside the gene matches. The CDR3 here is CASSLGDRGSNQPQHF. In DNA, the CDR3 is TGCGCCAGCAGCTTGGGGGACAGGGGGAGCAATCAGCCCCAGCATTTT.

V usage is TRBV24-1 and J usage is TRBJ2-7; 10 nucleotides agree with TRBD1. Trimming removed 5 bases from V and 4 bases from J; junction bases left unmatched: 4. The germline gives CDR1 KGHDR, CDR2 SFDVKD. The CDR3 is 14 residues long. CDR3 nucleotides: TGTGCCACCAGTGCGACAGGGGGCAAGTACGAGCAGTACTTC. It translates to CATSATGGKYEQYF.